These 24 T cell receptor beta chains share one sample of origin, sequenced in a study of blood T cells in healthy people across ages. Through a sample-barcoded 5' primer and a J-beta primer mix, a second PCR was run for roughly 7 to 12 cycles. TCRdb independently ran MiXCR on the 5' RACE reads; one entry per CDR3 protein. The sample yields approximately 1.5 million distinct CDR3 sequences, 35% to 45% seen once. The sequenced material came from blood. The origin of the receptors is a woman under 30 in good health.

This clonotype was counted between two and nine times. The CDR3 sequence is CSVPLGGGGSNQPQHF. The CDR3 DNA reads as TGCAGCGTTCCCCTAGGTGGGGGCGGAAGCAATCAGCCCCAGCATTTT. The rearrangement uses TRBV29-1 and TRBJ1-5, with D maybe TRBD1 (6 bases). Germline V lookup: CDR1 SQVTM, CDR2 ANQGSEA. The CDR3 spans 16 residues. Trimming took off 5 bases at V and 1 base at J, with 18 bases between the two ends.

V gene TRBV29-1 combines with J gene TRBJ1-1; D may be TRBD1 (5 bases). Germline loops: CDR1 SQVTM, CDR2 ANQGSEA. This CDR3 has 12 amino acids. The V and J ends lost 7 bases and 3 bases respectively, with 12 bases between them. DNA of the CDR3: TGCAGCGCCGGGACGGCTGACACTGAAGCTTTCTTT. Residues: CSAGTADTEAFF.

The rearrangement links TRBV20-1 to TRBJ1-2, with unresolved D. This CDR3 region has 13 residues. CDR1 DFQATT and CDR2 SNEGSKA come from the germline V gene (reference sequence). V lost 0 bases and J 7 bases, leaving 12 bases between the germline ends. The CDR3 nucleotides are TGCAGTGCTAGAGATTCGGCAGGCCCTGGCTACACCTTC. As protein: CSARDSAGPGYTF.

This clonotype has a handful of counts. The rearrangement links TRBV28 to TRBJ1-5, with 7 positions matching TRBD1. This CDR3 is built from 14 residues. Losses at the gene ends were 6 bases for V and 3 bases for J; bases not matched to a gene: 5. CDR1 and CDR2 (germline): MDHEN, SYDVKM. The CDR3 nucleotides read TGTGCCAGCAGCTTAGGGACAGACAATCAGCCCCAGCATTTT. Its translation is CASSLGTDNQPQHF.

The chain carries TRBV7-2 and TRBJ2-1; tentative D call: TRBD2 (6 bases). CDR1 is SGHTA and CDR2 is FQGNSA in the germline V gene. The germline V and J ends were trimmed by 5 bases and 9 bases, with 20 bases remaining between them. CDR3 size: 15 residues. The CDR3 spells CASSPLAYQSGEQFF. CDR3 DNA sequence: TGTGCCAGCAGCCCGCTAGCGTATCAAAGCGGTGAGCAGTTCTTC.

This clonotype was counted only a few times. This chain connects TRBV7-8 to TRBJ1-4; maybe TRBD1 (6 bases). CDR1 SGHVS and CDR2 FQNEAQ come from the germline V gene. With 5 bases removed from V and 3 bases from J, the gap between germline ends came to 13 bases. The CDR3 is 15 amino acids. This CDR3 reads CASSGRTAPNEKLFF. Here the CDR3 DNA reads TGTGCCAGCAGCGGAAGGACAGCACCTAATGAAAAACTGTTTTTT.

The genes are TRBV6-2 or TRBV6-3 and TRBJ2-3; TRBD2 aligns across 10 bases. The V gene's germline CDR1 is MNHEY and CDR2 SVGEGT. The CDR3 length is 16 residues. V lost 6 bases and J lost 3; bases outside the gene matches: 9. In nucleotides, the CDR3 is TGTGCCAGCAGCACCCAACTAGCGGGAAGAACAGATACGCAGTATTTT. Translated, it gives CASSTQLAGRTDTQYF.

The CDR3 DNA is TGTGCCAACAGCTACAGGGGGTCTAGCTCCTACGAGCAGTACTTC. Residues: CANSYRGSSSYEQYF. This sequence joins TRBV6-6 and TRBJ2-7; 8 nucleotides agree with TRBD1. V lost 10 bases, J lost 0 bases, and 11 bases stayed unmatched. The CDR3 has 15 amino acids. CDR1 MNHNY and CDR2 SVGAGI come from the germline V gene (reference sequence).

CDR3 bases: TGTGCCAGCAGCCCAAAAGTGTCAGATACGCAGTATTTT. This translates into CASSPKVSDTQYF. The chain has TRBV6-5 and TRBJ2-3, with unresolved D. The CDR3 runs 13 residues. Trimming took 6 bases from V and 4 from J, leaving 11 bases between them. Germline loops: CDR1 MNHEY, CDR2 SVGAGI.

The chain has TRBV7-2 and TRBJ2-3, with no clear D. This CDR3 comprises 14 residues. Germline CDR1 is SGHTA and CDR2 is FQGNSA. V lost 5 bases to trimming and J lost 3 bases, with 12 bases between them. The CDR3 loop is CASSHRRLTDTQYF. The CDR3 DNA follows: TGTGCCAGCAGCCACCGACGGCTTACAGATACGCAGTATTTT.

At least ten counts were recorded for this clonotype. A junction boundary mismatches the germline segment, possibly from a read error. The chain has TRBV9 and TRBJ2-5, with D possibly being TRBD2 (5 bases). This CDR3 region has 14 residues. The germline gives CDR1 SGDLS, CDR2 YYNGEE. CDR3 bases: TGCGCCAGCAGCCCTGGACTCCTCCAAGAGACCCAGTACTTC. Protein: CASSPGLLQETQYF. The whole variable domain, remainder taken from reference TRBV9 and TRBJ2-5, is DSGVTQTPKHLITATGQRVTLRCSPRSGDLSVYWYQQSLDQGLQFLIQYYNGEERAKGNILERFSAQQFPDLHSELNLSSLELGDSALYFCASSPGLLQETQYFGPGTRLLVL.

The count of this clonotype is one. The gene calls are TRBV27 and TRBJ2-4; D is undetermined. The end of the DNA is better explained by TRBJ2-5, so the J call may be wrong. Germline CDR1 MNHEY, CDR2 SMNVEV (reference sequence). This CDR3 is built from 15 residues. CDR3 residues: CASSLSRLQGETQYF. The CDR3, as DNA: TGTGCCAGCAGTTTATCGCGGCTACAAGGGGAGACCCAGTACTTC.

The J gene is TRBJ1-2, the V gene TRBV10-3; tentatively, D is TRBD1 (5 bases). This CDR3 contains 17 residues. Trimming cost V 3 bases and J 2 bases, with 19 bases left between them. From germline, CDR1 is ENHRY and CDR2 SYGVKD. The CDR3 region has the DNA TGTGCCATCAGTGATCCTAGACAGATTGACTTCAACTATGGCTACACCTTC. The encoded protein is CAISDPRQIDFNYGYTF.

This chain links TRBV6-2 or TRBV6-3 with TRBJ2-5, with D unclear. Germline CDR1 and CDR2: MNHEY and SVGEGT. The CDR3 is made up of 13 amino acids. V gave up 0 bases and J gave up 11 bases, with 13 bases separating them. The DNA of the CDR3 is TGTGCCAGCAGTTACTCGGGTTTCAATGAGCAGTACTTC. It specifies CASSYSGFNEQYF.

A word on this clonotype: Just one base apart from a much larger clone, this may be a read error. In nucleotides, the CDR3 is TGCAGCGTCCGGCAGGGTGACTACGAGCAGTACTTC. Translation: CSVRQGDYEQYF. V and J are TRBV29-1 and TRBJ2-5; D perhaps matches TRBD1 (5 bases). The better agreement between TRBJ2-7 and the DNA end casts doubt on the J call. This CDR3 contains 12 residues. Germline loops: CDR1 SQVTM, CDR2 ANQGSEA.

The chain combines TRBV10-1 with TRBJ2-1, with 14 bases that match TRBD2. The J call may be wrong; the DNA end is better matched by TRBJ2-7. The CDR3 length is 18 residues. The germline CDR1 and CDR2 sequences are WNHNN and SYGVQD (reference sequence). The CDR3 DNA follows: TGCGCCAGCAGCGGGACTAGCGGGGGAGGAGGTCCTCTCAATGAGCAGTACTTC. Amino acid sequence: CASSGTSGGGGPLNEQYF.

The CDR3 DNA reads TGCAGTGCTTTAGGGAATTACGAGCAGTACTTC. The encoded protein is CSALGNYEQYF. The V and J genes are TRBV20-1 and TRBJ2-7; D not resolved. CDR1 DFQATT and CDR2 SNEGSKA come from the germline V gene (reference sequence). The CDR3 consists of 11 residues. V gave up 5 bases and J gave up 4 bases, with 9 bases separating them.

This clonotype turned up a few times. The V call is TRBV4-1, the J call TRBJ1-1, with D possibly matching TRBD1 (5 bases). Germline-derived CDR1 and CDR2 are MGHRA and YSYEKL. Trimming pared 4 bases from V and 5 bases from J, leaving 17 bases between. The CDR3 runs 15 residues. The CDR3 bases are TGCGCCAGCAGCCCCATGAGGAGGGGTAGAACTGAAGCTTTCTTT. Translating gives CASSPMRRGRTEAFF.

CDR3 amino acids: CSVRRGGHEQYF. The CDR3 region has the DNA TGCAGCGTTAGGCGGGGGGGCCACGAGCAGTACTTC. V gene TRBV29-1 combines with J gene TRBJ2-7, with 9 bases lining up with TRBD2. V shed 5 bases and J 5 bases; nucleotides not matched to a gene: 4. CDR3 size: 12 residues. Germline CDR1 and CDR2: SQVTM and ANQGSEA.

The V and J genes are TRBV12-5 and TRBJ1-5; a weak D match, TRBD1 (6 bases). Per the germline V gene, CDR1 is LGHNT and CDR2 is FRNRAP. This CDR3 spans 13 amino acids. With 2 bases removed from V and 8 bases from J, the gap between germline ends came to 10 bases. For the CDR3, the DNA is TGTGCTAGTGGTTTGAAGGGGGGGGAGCCCCAGCATTTT. This encodes CASGLKGGEPQHF.

This clonotype showed up just a few times. This chain links TRBV9 with TRBJ2-7, with TRBD2 matching 8 bases. J gave up 4 bases and V 0 bases, and 6 bases lay outside the gene matches. Germline assignment: CDR1 SGDLS and CDR2 YYNGEE. This CDR3 is 15 amino acids long. The CDR3 reads CASSVEAGAVYEQYF. The CDR3 DNA reads TGTGCCAGCAGCGTAGAAGCGGGGGCGGTTTACGAGCAGTACTTC.

V usage is TRBV28 and J usage is TRBJ1-2; possible D gene TRBD1, 6 bases. This CDR3 has 15 amino acids. The ends were cut back, 3 bases at V and 4 bases at J, with 15 bases in the middle. The germline V gene encodes CDR1 MDHEN and CDR2 SYDVKM. The CDR3 DNA is TGTGCCAGCAGTTTGGGCAGGGGAAACCTCTATGGCTACACCTTC. Amino acids: CASSLGRGNLYGYTF.

This sequence joins TRBV2 and TRBJ2-5; D is unresolved. The CDR3 length is 12 residues. Germline loops: CDR1 SNHLY, CDR2 FYNNEI. V lost 7 bases and J 0 bases, leaving 6 bases between the germline ends. In DNA, the CDR3 is TGTGCCAGCAATGGGAACCAAGAGACCCAGTACTTC. This encodes CASNGNQETQYF.

The V call is TRBV13, the J call TRBJ2-1; 11 bases agree with TRBD1. The CDR3 runs to 16 residues. Unmatched junction bases numbered 5, after V lost 1 base and J lost 6 bases. CDR1 is PRHDT, CDR2 FYEKMQ, per germline (reference sequence). In DNA form, the CDR3 reads TGTGCCAGCAGCTTAGACGGGACAGGGGGATCCAATGAGCAGTTCTTC. Protein product: CASSLDGTGGSNEQFF.